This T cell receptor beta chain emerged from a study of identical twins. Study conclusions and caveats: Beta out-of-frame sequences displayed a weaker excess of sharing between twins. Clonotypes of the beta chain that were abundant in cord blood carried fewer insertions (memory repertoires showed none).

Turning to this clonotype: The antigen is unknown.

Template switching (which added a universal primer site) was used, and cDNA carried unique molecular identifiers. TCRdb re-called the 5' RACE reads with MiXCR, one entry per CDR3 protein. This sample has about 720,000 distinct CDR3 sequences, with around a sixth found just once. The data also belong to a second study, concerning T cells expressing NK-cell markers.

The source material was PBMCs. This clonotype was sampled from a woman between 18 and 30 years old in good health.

CDR3 region: CATSDDSHTGELFF. CDR3 sequence (DNA): TGTGCCACCAGTGATGACTCCCACACCGGGGAGCTGTTTTTT. V and J are TRBV24-1 and TRBJ2-2; D is ambiguous. Per germline, CDR1 KGHDR and CDR2 SFDVKD. Trimming cost V 3 bases and J 3 bases, with 7 bases left between them. This CDR3 contains 14 residues.